A single sample is the source of the 31 T cell receptor beta chains below, sequenced in a study of PD-L1 blockade in urothelial cancer. Time point: pretreatment peripheral blood. Assay: immunoSEQ multiplex PCR; the TCRdb copy retains only in-frame clones and omits some. The sample includes over 45,000 clones, 86% seen only once; the top ten take roughly 20%. Source: PBMCs, taken around atezolizumab (anti-PD-L1) treatment. The receptors here all came from a man in his fifties or sixties with urothelial cancer.

The V and J genes are TRBV5-1 and TRBJ2-5, with D tentatively TRBD2 (5 bases). CDR1 is SGHRS and CDR2 is YFSETQ in the germline V gene. The CDR3 is 15 residues long. V lost 3 bases and J 9 bases, leaving 21 bases between the germline ends. The CDR3 DNA sequence: TGCGCCAGCAGCTGGGAGACCACCGGGCAAGGTTCCCAGTACTTC. Its translation: CASSWETTGQGSQYF.

The chain couples TRBV10-2 to TRBJ2-7; 7 bases map to TRBD2. The CDR3 has 13 amino acids. Looked up from germline, CDR1 is WSHSY and CDR2 is SAAADI. J was trimmed by 2 bases and V by 10 bases; bases with no gene match: 8. As DNA, the CDR3 is TGCGCCACCGTTCTAGCGGTCCCCTACGAGCAGTACTTC. Its protein is CATVLAVPYEQYF.

The genes are TRBV9 and TRBJ2-1; D is uncertain. The CDR3 is 15 residues long. In germline, CDR1 is SGDLS, CDR2 YYNGEE. V was shortened by 0 bases and J by 7 bases, with 14 bases between the two germline ends. The CDR3 sequence is CASSVASVVLNEQFF. The CDR3 DNA reads TGTGCCAGCAGCGTAGCATCGGTAGTATTGAATGAGCAGTTCTTC.

V gene TRBV6-1 combines with J gene TRBJ1-5; the match to TRBD1 covers 7 bases. This CDR3 region has 15 residues. CDR1 is MNHNS and CDR2 is SASEGT in the germline V gene. The junction had 9 bases not matched to a gene; V was cut back by 6 bases and J by 4 bases. In DNA, the CDR3 is TGTGCCAGCAGGGGGGACAGTCGGACGAATCAGCCCCAGCATTTT. Amino acids: CASRGDSRTNQPQHF.

This clone showed up just a few times. CDR3 sequence (DNA): TGTGCCAGCAGTCCCCGGGACAGGTGGTCCCTCTACGAGCAGTACTTC. Encoded protein: CASSPRDRWSLYEQYF. The chain combines TRBV27 with TRBJ2-7; 8 bases map to TRBD1. The CDR3 is made up of 16 amino acids. From germline, CDR1 is MNHEY and CDR2 SMNVEV (reference sequence). Germline trimming cut 5 bases from V and 3 bases from J; bases unmatched to any gene: 12.

The gene calls are TRBV5-1 and TRBJ1-4; TRBD1 agrees at 10 bases. V was pared by 7 bases and J by 1 base, with 4 bases of the junction left unmatched. Germline lookup yields CDR1 SGHRS and CDR2 YFSETQ. This CDR3 is 15 amino acids long. In nucleotides, the CDR3 is TGCGCCAGCTCCCGGGACAGGGGAACTAATGAAAAACTGTTTTTT. This codes for CASSRDRGTNEKLFF.

The rearrangement uses TRBV7-2 and TRBJ1-2; 7 positions match TRBD1. The CDR3 spans 13 residues. The ends lost 5 bases at V and 3 bases at J; junction bases unmatched: 3. Germline-derived CDR1 and CDR2 are SGHTA and FQGNSA. In DNA, the CDR3 is TGTGCCAGCAGCCCGGGACAGTACTATGGCTACACCTTC. It translates to CASSPGQYYGYTF.

J is TRBJ2-7 and V is TRBV4-2; D perhaps matches TRBD1 (6 bases). Germline V CDR1 and CDR2: LGHNA, YNFKEQ. This CDR3 region has 14 residues. V dropped 4 bases and J dropped 8 bases, with 18 bases sitting between them. CDR3 residues: CASSPLGTRLKQYF. DNA of the CDR3: TGTGCCAGCAGCCCCCTAGGGACACGTCTCAAGCAGTACTTC.

CDR3 sequence: CASSLAGQGKGYTF. The CDR3 DNA reads TGTGCCAGCAGCTTGGCTGGACAGGGGAAGGGCTACACCTTC. The chain has TRBV5-4 and TRBJ1-2, with 9 bases identical to TRBD1. After removal of 0 bases from V and 8 bases from J, the junction contained 5 bases not matched to a gene. CDR3 size: 14 residues. CDR1 SGHNT and CDR2 YYREEE come from the germline V gene (reference sequence).

The chain is built from TRBV27 and TRBJ2-7; D is possibly TRBD1 (6 bases). Germline V gene sequence: CDR1 MNHEY, CDR2 SMNVEV (reference sequence). The CDR3 spans 14 residues. V dropped 3 bases and J dropped 3 bases, with 12 bases sitting between them. The CDR3, as DNA: TGTGCCAGCAGTTTTTGGGACACCAGCTACGAGCAGTACTTC. Protein sequence: CASSFWDTSYEQYF.

The V gene is TRBV15, the J gene TRBJ2-1, with a weak D call TRBD2 (5 bases). CDR1 LNHNV and CDR2 YYDKDF come from the germline V gene (reference sequence). The V end was cut by 0 bases, the J end by 7 bases, with 10 bases between. The CDR3 covers 14 residues. DNA of the CDR3: TGTGCCACCAGCAGAGACGTTGTAGCGAATGAGCAGTTCTTC. Protein product: CATSRDVVANEQFF.

The chain joins TRBV7-3 to TRBJ2-3; tentatively, D is TRBD2 (7 bases). V was trimmed by 5 bases and J by 4 bases, leaving 16 bases between them. CDR3 length equals 15 residues. Germline lookup yields CDR1 SGHTA and CDR2 FQGTGA. The CDR3 nucleotides are TGTGCCAGCAGCCTGGTTCGGGGGGCTCCAGATACGCAGTATTTT. This encodes CASSLVRGAPDTQYF.

The chain carries TRBV7-9 and TRBJ1-1; 7 nucleotides agree with TRBD1. The V and J ends lost 7 bases and 6 bases, in that order; junction bases with no gene match: 11. The CDR3 is 14 residues long. The germline V gene has CDR1 SEHNR and CDR2 FQNEAQ (reference sequence). CDR3 residues: CASNTGGQGAEAFF. The CDR3 DNA reads TGTGCCAGCAACACCGGCGGCCAGGGGGCTGAAGCTTTCTTT.

The chain carries TRBV25-1 and TRBJ2-7, with D possibly being TRBD2 (5 bases). The CDR3 has 15 amino acids. Trimming stripped 3 bases from V and 0 bases from J, with 12 bases between. Germline CDR1 MGHDK, CDR2 SYGVNS. The CDR3 is CASSDSRRDSYEQYF. The DNA of the CDR3 is TGTGCCAGCAGTGACTCCCGACGGGACTCCTACGAGCAGTACTTC.

This clone was seen just once. CDR3 sequence reads: CASSKEHLSYEQYF. The CDR3 coding sequence is TGTGCCAGCAGCAAAGAACACCTCTCCTACGAGCAGTACTTC. This sequence joins TRBV21-1 and TRBJ2-7; the table's D call, TRBD1, was not checked against the DNA. TRBV21-1 is a pseudogene segment. The CDR3 consists of 14 residues.

This clone showed up just a few times. V and J are TRBV14 and TRBJ2-2, with TRBD2 identical over 8 bases. The CDR3 extends over 15 amino acids. CDR1 is SGHDN, CDR2 FVKESK, per germline. J was trimmed by 11 bases and V by 0 bases; bases with no gene match: 8. The CDR3 region has the DNA TGTGCCAGCAGCCAAGATCCAGCGGGAGTTTCAGAGCTGTTTTTT. Translated, it gives CASSQDPAGVSELFF.

This chain links TRBV6-1 with TRBJ1-4; no definite D call. Trimming took off 4 bases at V and 0 bases at J, with 12 bases between the two ends. The CDR3 length is 16 residues. Germline CDR1 is MNHNS and CDR2 is SASEGT. The DNA of the CDR3 is TGTGCCAGCAGTGGGGCGGGCTTAGCAACTAATGAAAAACTGTTTTTT. Encoded protein: CASSGAGLATNEKLFF.

The genes are TRBV30 and TRBJ1-2, with D possibly TRBD1 on 6 matching bases. The CDR3 extends over 13 amino acids. V gave up 3 bases and J gave up 0 bases, with 8 bases separating them. Germline values: CDR1 GTSNPN, CDR2 SVGIG (reference sequence). The chain's CDR3 is CAWSQGSNYGYTF. The CDR3 nucleotides are TGTGCCTGGAGCCAGGGGTCTAACTATGGCTACACCTTC.

CDR3 protein: CASTQSSGQVNEKLFF. As DNA, the CDR3 is TGTGCCAGCACCCAGAGTTCCGGACAGGTTAATGAAAAACTGTTTTTT. The V and J genes are TRBV4-2 and TRBJ1-4, with 7 bases that match TRBD1. V was clipped by 7 bases and J by 4 bases; unmatched bases: 12. Germline CDR1 is LGHNA and CDR2 is YNFKEQ. CDR3 length: 16 amino acids.

The J gene is TRBJ2-2, the V gene TRBV7-8; the match to TRBD2 covers 12 bases. Germline CDR1 SGHVS, CDR2 FQNEAQ. The V gene end was trimmed by 6 bases and the J gene end by 6 bases; junction bases not matched to a gene: 5. This CDR3 is 15 amino acids long. This CDR3 is CASSSRLAGAGELFF. The CDR3 coding sequence is TGTGCCAGCAGTTCACGACTAGCGGGAGCCGGGGAGCTGTTTTTT. Combining the CDR3 with reference TRBV7-8 and TRBJ2-2 gives the whole variable domain GAGVSQSPRYKVAKRGQDVALRCDPISGHVSLFWYQQALGQGPEFLTYFQNEAQLDKSGLPSDRFFAERPEGSVSTLKIQRTQQEDSAVYLCASSSRLAGAGELFFGEGSRLTVL.

The chain joins TRBV5-4 to TRBJ1-1, with D possibly TRBD1 on 6 matching bases. V shed 3 bases and J shed 5 bases, with 17 bases lying between them. The CDR3 totals 15 residues. Germline V lookup: CDR1 SGHNT, CDR2 YYREEE (reference sequence). The CDR3 coding sequence is TGTGCCAGCAGCTCCGGGCAGGAGAGGGGGACTGAAGCTTTCTTT. Amino acids: CASSSGQERGTEAFF.

The chain is built from TRBV7-8 and TRBJ1-2, with D possibly TRBD1 on 6 matching bases. The V gene's germline CDR1 is SGHVS and CDR2 FQNEAQ. Between the trimmed V and J ends, which lost 7 bases and 11 bases, there was a span of 29 bases. This CDR3 contains 16 residues. The chain's CDR3 is CASTRSLPAQGGGYTF. CDR3 nucleotide sequence: TGTGCCAGCACAAGGTCACTGCCCGCACAGGGCGGGGGATACACCTTC.

The J gene is TRBJ2-7, the V gene TRBV6-1; possible D gene TRBD1, 6 bases. The ends were cut back, 5 bases at V and 3 bases at J, with 17 bases in the middle. This CDR3 is built from 15 residues. The germline V gene has CDR1 MNHNS and CDR2 SASEGT. CDR3 residues: CASSKNPGQNYEQYF. CDR3 coding DNA: TGTGCCAGCAGTAAGAACCCTGGACAGAACTACGAGCAGTACTTC.

The rearrangement uses TRBV7-6 and TRBJ2-1; TRBD2 matches 8 bases. V lost 0 bases to trimming and J lost 7 bases; unmatched junction nucleotides: 2. Germline V CDR1 and CDR2: SGHVS, FNYEAQ. This CDR3 is built from 14 residues. This chain's CDR3 is CASSLAGTSNEQFF. The CDR3, as DNA: TGTGCCAGCAGCTTAGCCGGGACTAGTAATGAGCAGTTCTTC.

The CDR3 sequence is CASSYAPIRGDQPQHF. The CDR3 bases are TGTGCCAGCAGCTACGCACCAATCAGGGGGGATCAGCCCCAGCATTTT. V is TRBV7-2 and J is TRBJ1-5, with 7 nucleotides matching TRBD1. The CDR3 length is 16 residues. Germline values: CDR1 SGHTA, CDR2 FQGNSA. The ends lost 4 bases at V and 5 bases at J; junction bases unmatched: 11.

The chain employs TRBV19 and TRBJ1-1; unclear D gene. Germline V gene data show CDR1 as LNHDA and CDR2 as SQIVND (reference sequence). Trimming pared 8 bases from V and 2 bases from J, leaving 12 bases between. This CDR3 is 13 amino acids long. The CDR3 reads CASGERVNTEAFF. The CDR3 DNA reads as TGTGCCAGTGGGGAGAGGGTCAACACTGAAGCTTTCTTT.

The gene calls are TRBV18 and TRBJ2-7; 8 bases are a match to TRBD1. The CDR3 totals 14 residues. Germline-derived CDR1 and CDR2 are KGHSH and LQKENI. The trim removed 3 bases at V and 3 bases at J, leaving 4 bases unmatched. CDR3 region: CASSPSDRGYEQYF. The CDR3 region has the DNA TGTGCCAGCTCACCCTCTGACAGGGGCTACGAGCAGTACTTC.

The chain joins TRBV6-1 to TRBJ1-1, with a possible D match to TRBD1 (5 bases). Germline loops: CDR1 MNHNS, CDR2 SASEGT. Trimming stripped 4 bases from V and 3 bases from J, with 6 bases between. The CDR3 is made up of 12 amino acids. CDR3 DNA sequence: TGTGCCAGCAGTGGACAGTACACTGAAGCTTTCTTT. Translation gives CASSGQYTEAFF.

This clone was detected only a few times. The DNA for the CDR3 is TGTGCCAGCAGCATAGGGGCGAAGCACAATTACGAGCAGTACTTC. The encoded protein is CASSIGAKHNYEQYF. The V gene is TRBV21-1, the J gene TRBJ2-7; the D call of TRBD1 is as the table states it, not checked on the DNA. TRBV21-1 is given as a pseudogene. The CDR3 consists of 15 residues.

The chain uses TRBV6-5 and TRBJ2-7; 7 bases agree with TRBD1. The CDR3 has 15 amino acids. CDR1 and CDR2 (germline): MNHEY, SVGAGI. V lost 2 bases and J lost 1; bases outside the gene matches: 5. In DNA, the CDR3 is TGTGCCAGCAGTTACGGGACAGACCCGTCCTACGAGCAGTACTTC. This gives the protein CASSYGTDPSYEQYF.

The rearrangement joins TRBV11-2 to TRBJ1-2; D perhaps matches TRBD1 (6 bases). Germline CDR1 SGHAT, CDR2 FQNNGV. The CDR3 loop spans 15 amino acids. V was shortened by 4 bases and J by 3 bases, with 15 bases between the two germline ends. CDR3 nucleotides: TGTGCCAGCAGCTACGGGACATCCAACTACTATGGCTACACCTTC. It yields the protein CASSYGTSNYYGYTF.